This is a list of T cell receptor beta chains from one sample in a study of shared clonotypes between healthy human individuals. Repertoires were generated with immunoSEQ multiplex PCR, while TCRdb's copy carries only in-frame clones and drops some. The table has 1,400,000 or so clones, about 98.5% seen once. Sequencing input: naive CD4+ T cells sorted from blood. The receptors originated from a man aged 30 to 45 in good health. Each CDR3 is given with its conserved first and last residue. D genes are given only for firm matches. Expanded clones get a size class; other rows say once, few or many, or leave the size out.

v_call	cdr3_length	clone_size	d_call	j_call	cdr3_aa	cdr3_nt
TRBV7-9	13	-	-	TRBJ2-1	CASSSPRPNEQFF	TGTGCCAGCAGCTCTCCCCGGCCCAATGAGCAGTTCTTC
TRBV29-1	15	-	-	TRBJ2-6	CSVEGTVSGANVLTF	TGCAGCGTTGAAGGAACAGTCTCTGGGGCCAACGTCCTGACTTTC
TRBV5-4	13	-	-	TRBJ1-2	CASSLSEGYGYTF	TGTGCCAGCAGCTTGTCAGAGGGTTATGGCTACACCTTC
TRBV4-2	14	-	-	TRBJ2-7	CASSQKGRGDEQYF	TGTGCCAGCAGCCAGAAAGGGCGAGGGGACGAGCAGTACTTC
TRBV28	12	-	-	TRBJ2-7	CASRPDRPEQYF	TGTGCCAGCAGACCTGACAGACCCGAGCAGTACTTC
TRBV7-9	12	-	TRBD1	TRBJ2-3	CASLTGGDTQYF	TGTGCCAGCCTGACAGGGGGAGATACGCAGTATTTT
TRBV4-1	14	-	-	TRBJ2-5	CASSHRVGVETQYF	TGCGCCAGCAGCCACAGGGTAGGGGTGGAGACCCAGTACTTC
TRBV19	16	-	TRBD1	TRBJ2-7	CASSMRGTGPTYEQYF	TGTGCCAGTAGTATGCGCGGGACAGGGCCGACCTACGAGCAGTACTTC
TRBV28	15	-	TRBD2	TRBJ2-7	CATKGTSGDPYEQYF	TGTGCCACGAAAGGGACTAGCGGGGACCCCTACGAGCAGTACTTC
TRBV5-4	15	-	TRBD1	TRBJ1-1	CASSSKTGRGTEAFF	TGTGCCAGCAGCTCTAAGACAGGGCGGGGAACTGAAGCTTTCTTT
TRBV9	16	-	TRBD2	TRBJ2-7	CASSVGASGGDYEQYF	TGTGCCAGCAGCGTAGGGGCTAGCGGGGGAGACTACGAGCAGTACTTC
TRBV18	15	-	TRBD2	TRBJ2-2	CASSLGLANTGELFF	TGTGCCAGCTCACTGGGACTAGCAAACACCGGGGAGCTGTTTTTT
TRBV18	11	once	-	TRBJ2-7	CASSQGYEQYF	TGTGCCAGCTCACAGGGGTACGAGCAGTACTTC
TRBV28	11	-	-	TRBJ1-1	CASRGLPEAFF	TGTGCCAGCAGGGGCTTACCCGAAGCTTTCTTT